Listed below are T cell receptor beta chains from one sample, sequenced in a study of blood T cell repertoires in COVID-19. Sequencing used immunoSEQ multiplex PCR; TCRdb keeps in-frame clones, though not all of them. Here the sample spans about 160,000 clones, roughly 80% being singletons. Sequenced: PBMCs or T cells enriched from blood (not recorded which). These receptors were taken from a woman between 50 and 59 years old who had recovered from COVID-19. Both conserved end residues are part of each CDR3. A D gene is named only where the DNA matches it firmly. Clone size is given for some rows only: seen once, a few or many times, or a class if the clone is expanded.

>TRBV11-2|-|TRBJ2-3|-
TGTGCCAGCAGCCTACTAACCACTAGCACAGATACGCAGTATTTT
CASSLLTTSTDTQYF
>TRBV6-2/TRBV6-3|-|TRBJ2-1|-
TGTGCCAGCAGCTCCAGCGTAGACTCCTACAATGAGCAGTTCTTC
CASSSSVDSYNEQFF
>TRBV10-1|TRBD2|TRBJ2-2|-
TGCCCCCCCAGTCCGGGGGGGGGTCTTAGCCGGGAGCTGTTTTTT
CPPSPGGGLSRELFF
>TRBV28|TRBD1|TRBJ2-2|-
TGTGCCAGCACCCTACAGGGGGTCGACACCGGGGAGCTGTTTTTT
CASTLQGVDTGELFF
>TRBV30|TRBD1|TRBJ1-2|-
TGTGCCTGGAGCAAAACAGGGGACTATGGCTACACCTTC
CAWSKTGDYGYTF
>TRBV7-3|-|TRBJ2-1|few
TGTGCCAGCAGCACAACCTCGGGGTCATACAATGAGCAGTTCTTC
CASSTTSGSYNEQFF
>TRBV9|TRBD2|TRBJ2-1|-
TGTGCCAGCAGCGTACTAGCGGGGGGGTACAATGAGCAGTTCTTC
CASSVLAGGYNEQFF
>TRBV2|-|TRBJ1-2|-
TGTGCCAGCGGGAGGGACGGAGACTACACCTTC
CASGRDGDYTF
>TRBV7-2|-|TRBJ1-3|-
TGTGCCAGCAGCCCCCAGGGCTACCGGAACACCATATATTTT
CASSPQGYRNTIYF
>TRBV28|TRBD1|TRBJ1-1|-
TGTGCCAGCAGTTCAACCGGGACAGGGGGCATGGCTTTCTTT
CASSSTGTGGMAFF
>TRBV28|TRBD1|TRBJ1-6|-
TGTGCCAGCAGCACCAGGGGGGAAGGAGATTCACCCCTCCACTTT
CASSTRGEGDSPLHF
>TRBV10-3|TRBD2|TRBJ2-4|-
TGTGCCATCAGTGACTCCGGACTAGCGGGGGGGCAGTCAAACATTCAGTACTTC
CAISDSGLAGGQSNIQYF
>TRBV5-5|-|TRBJ1-1|-
TGTGCCAGCAGCACGGAGGAGAACACTGAAGCTTTCTTT
CASSTEENTEAFF
>TRBV2|-|TRBJ2-5|few
TGTGCCAGCCAGTGGTCTCAAGAGACCCAGTACTTC
CASQWSQETQYF
>TRBV9|TRBD1|TRBJ1-6|-
TGTGCCAGCAGCGTAGCGGGACAGGGGTTTCATAATTCACCCCTCCACTTT
CASSVAGQGFHNSPLHF
>TRBV18|TRBD1|TRBJ2-2|few
TGTGCCAGCTCACCTTTCCTCGGAGGACAGGGGAAAACCGGGGAGCTGTTTTTT
CASSPFLGGQGKTGELFF
>TRBV30|TRBD1|TRBJ1-2|-
TGTGCCTGGGTGGCCGGGGACCAAGGGGGCCATGGCTACACCTTC
CAWVAGDQGGHGYTF
>TRBV4-1|TRBD2|TRBJ2-3|-
TGCGCCAGCAGCCAGGACCTAGCGGGGGGACTGGGTACGCAGTATTTT
CASSQDLAGGLGTQYF
>TRBV12-3/TRBV12-4|TRBD1|TRBJ1-2|-
TGTGCCAGCAGTCACGGGGACAGGGGTGGCTACACCTTC
CASSHGDRGGYTF
>TRBV3-1/TRBV3-2|TRBD2|TRBJ2-1|-
TGTGCCAGCAGCCAAGAAGGACTAGCGGGGGGGCGCAATGAGCAGTTCTTC
CASSQEGLAGGRNEQFF
>TRBV20-1|TRBD2|TRBJ2-1|-
TGCAGTGCTAGTTTGCGGGAGGGAACTGAGCAGTTCTTC
CSASLREGTEQFF
>TRBV27|-|TRBJ2-3|-
TGTGCCAGCAGTTTACTAGGTGGCGGATACACAGATACGCAGTATTTT
CASSLLGGGYTDTQYF
>TRBV7-2|TRBD1|TRBJ1-2|-
TGTGCCAGCAGCTACAACAGGGACAGGGGACATGGCTACACCTTC
CASSYNRDRGHGYTF
>TRBV6-5|-|TRBJ1-2|-
TGTGCCAGCACCTCCGACACATCTCCTTCCTATGGCTACACCTTC
CASTSDTSPSYGYTF
>TRBV9|TRBD1|TRBJ1-6|-
TGTGCCAGCAGCGGGACAGGGTCTTCACCCCTCCACTTT
CASSGTGSSPLHF
>TRBV27|TRBD1|TRBJ1-1|once
TGTGCCAGTGGGGGACAGTTGAACACTGAAGCTTTCTTT
CASGGQLNTEAFF
>TRBV11-3|-|TRBJ1-1|-
TGTGCCAGCAGCTTAACTCACAGGAGGAACACTGAAGCTTTCTTT
CASSLTHRRNTEAFF
>TRBV7-2|-|TRBJ2-6|few
TGTGCCAGCAGCCCCCAAGGAGGGGTAGGGGCCAACGTCCTGACTTTC
CASSPQGGVGANVLTF
>TRBV19|TRBD1|TRBJ1-4|-
TGTGCCAGTAGTATAGAGAAAGGGGGCAAGGCTAATGAAAAACTGTTTTTT
CASSIEKGGKANEKLFF
>TRBV7-2|TRBD2|TRBJ2-2|-
TGTGCCAGCAGCCCACAGCGGGGCACCGGGGAGCTGTTTTTT
CASSPQRGTGELFF
>TRBV11-2|-|TRBJ2-5|-
TGTGCCAGCAGCTTAGTTTCAGGGAGGGAGACCCAGTACTTC
CASSLVSGRETQYF
>TRBV7-9|-|TRBJ1-4|-
TGTGCCAGCAGGGCAGGGCCCTCTAATGAAAAACTGTTTTTT
CASRAGPSNEKLFF
>TRBV7-2|-|TRBJ2-5|-
TGTGCCAGCAGCTTCGCTAGGGGGATCCAAGAGACCCAGTACTTC
CASSFARGIQETQYF
>TRBV6-5|-|TRBJ1-2|-
TGTGCCAGCACCCAGGAGGGTGCCGGGAACTATGGCTACACCTTC
CASTQEGAGNYGYTF
>TRBV11-3|-|TRBJ1-6|once
TGTGCCAGCAGCCAGACAGCCATAAATTCACCCCTCCACTTT
CASSQTAINSPLHF
>TRBV4-1|TRBD1|TRBJ1-1|few
TGCGCCAGCAAAAACTGGGACAGGGGGAATGAAGCTTTCTTT
CASKNWDRGNEAFF
>TRBV18|TRBD2|TRBJ2-3|once
TGTGCCAGCTCACCACTCCCGACTAGCGGACTAGGGGATACGCAGTATTTT
CASSPLPTSGLGDTQYF
>TRBV30|TRBD2|TRBJ2-3|-
TGTGCCTGGAGCGTTCTAGCGGGGGGTCGGACAGATACGCAGTATTTT
CAWSVLAGGRTDTQYF
>TRBV11-2|TRBD1|TRBJ1-2|-
TGTGCCAGCAGCGGGAGACAGGGGGGCTATGGCTACACCTTC
CASSGRQGGYGYTF